The clone carrying this T cell receptor beta chain was seen only a few times. Its specificity is not known. CDR3 length: 16 residues. From germline, CDR1 is SEHNR and CDR2 FQNEAQ (reference sequence). V lost 3 bases to trimming and J lost 5 bases, with 20 bases between them. These data come from a study of identical twins. General study points: For cord blood, abundant beta clonotypes had fewer insertions, unlike memory repertoires, which showed none. Invariant populations such as MAIT and iNKT cells could partly muddle zero-insertion analyses.

All donors were healthy Caucasians. TCRdb re-derived calls from the 5' RACE reads in MiXCR, one entry per CDR3 protein. The table has 200,000 or so distinct CDR3 sequences, 7.5% seen once. The sample also formed part of further work on yellow fever vaccine responses in identical twins.

The sequence was obtained from a woman in her late teens or twenties in good health. Specimen: memory (CD45RO+) T cells sorted from blood. This sequence joins TRBV7-9 and TRBJ2-7; D is perhaps TRBD1 or TRBD2 (6 bases each). The CDR3 DNA sequence: TGTGCCAGCAGCTTGGGGGGCCCGGCTCCAAGGGACGAGCAGTACTTC. Amino acid sequence: CASSLGGPAPRDEQYF.